This T cell receptor beta chain emerged from a study of cytomegalovirus exposure and HLA in healthy donors. Whole-study results and caveats: Listed as cytomegalovirus-associated were over 150 TCR beta chains. Most TCR sequences were rare, but some public TCRs occurred in many donors.

The PCR contained 60 Vbeta and 13 Jbeta primers. Method: immunoSEQ multiplex PCR; TCRdb's copy keeps in-frame clones and lacks some. The repertoire holds 80,000 to 95,000 clones, about 76% seen once, with approximately 14% in the top ten. CDR1 LNHNV and CDR2 YYDKDF come from the germline V gene (reference sequence). This CDR3 spans 16 amino acids. Trimming cost V 3 bases and J 1 base; bases outside gene matches: 4. This clone was observed a single time. Its antigen is currently unknown. The V call is TRBV15, the J call TRBJ2-7; TRBD2 matches at 12 bases. The origin of this receptor is a woman aged 40 to 55 in good health and CMV-seropositive. The sequenced material came from PBMCs. CDR3 DNA sequence: TGTGCCACCAGCAGTCGACTAGCGGGAGCGTCCTACGAGCAGTACTTC. Translation gives CATSSRLAGASYEQYF.